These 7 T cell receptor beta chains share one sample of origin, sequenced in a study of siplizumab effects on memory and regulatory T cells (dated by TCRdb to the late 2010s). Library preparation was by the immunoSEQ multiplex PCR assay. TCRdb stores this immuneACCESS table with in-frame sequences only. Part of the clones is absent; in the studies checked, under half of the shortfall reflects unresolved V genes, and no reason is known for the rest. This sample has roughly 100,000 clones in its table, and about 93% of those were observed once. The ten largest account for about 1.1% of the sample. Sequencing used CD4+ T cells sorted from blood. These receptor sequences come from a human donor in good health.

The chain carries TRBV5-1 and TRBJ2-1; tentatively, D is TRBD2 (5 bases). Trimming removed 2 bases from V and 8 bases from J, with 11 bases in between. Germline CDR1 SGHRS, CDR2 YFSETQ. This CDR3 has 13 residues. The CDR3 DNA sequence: TGCGCCAGCAGCTTAATTACGAGGGATGAGCAGTTCTTC. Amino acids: CASSLITRDEQFF.

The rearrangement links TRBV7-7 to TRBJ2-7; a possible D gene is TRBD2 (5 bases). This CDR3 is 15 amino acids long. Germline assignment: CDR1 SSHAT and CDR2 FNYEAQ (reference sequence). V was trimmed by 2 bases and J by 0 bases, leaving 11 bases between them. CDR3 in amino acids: CASSLLGGGSYEQYF. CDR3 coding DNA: TGTGCCAGCAGCTTACTTGGAGGAGGCTCCTACGAGCAGTACTTC.

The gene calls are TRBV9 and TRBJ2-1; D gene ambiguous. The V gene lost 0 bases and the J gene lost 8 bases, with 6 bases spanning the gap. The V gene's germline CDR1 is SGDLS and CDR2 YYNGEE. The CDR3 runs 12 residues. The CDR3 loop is CASSVGRDEQFF. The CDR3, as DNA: TGTGCCAGCAGCGTAGGGCGTGATGAGCAGTTCTTC.

In nucleotides, the CDR3 is TGTGCCAGCAGTTTAACTAGAAGCGGAGGAAGCTCCTACAATGAGCAGTTCTTC. Translating it yields CASSLTRSGGSSYNEQFF. The rearrangement joins TRBV28 to TRBJ2-1; D perhaps matches TRBD2 (5 bases). The CDR3 consists of 18 residues. The germline V gene encodes CDR1 MDHEN and CDR2 SYDVKM. V was trimmed by 2 bases and J by 0 bases, leaving 17 bases between them.

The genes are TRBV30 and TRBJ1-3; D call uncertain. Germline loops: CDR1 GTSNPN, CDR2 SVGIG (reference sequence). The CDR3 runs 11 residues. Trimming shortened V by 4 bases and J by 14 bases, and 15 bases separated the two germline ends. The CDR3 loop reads CAWIALPRVYF. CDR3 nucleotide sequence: TGTGCCTGGATTGCCCTACCTCGGGTATATTTT.

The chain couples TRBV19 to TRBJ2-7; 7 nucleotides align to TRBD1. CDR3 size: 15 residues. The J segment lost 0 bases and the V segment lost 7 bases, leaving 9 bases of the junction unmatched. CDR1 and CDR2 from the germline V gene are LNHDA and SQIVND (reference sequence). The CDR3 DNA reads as TGTGCCAGTAAGAGGGGGCATGCCCTCTCCTACGAGCAGTACTTC. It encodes CASKRGHALSYEQYF.

In DNA, the CDR3 is TGTGCCACCAGCAGGGGACAGAAATTCTACGAGCAGTACTTC. As protein: CATSRGQKFYEQYF. The rearrangement links TRBV15 to TRBJ2-7; 7 bases match TRBD1. V lost 3 bases and J lost 3; bases outside the gene matches: 5. The CDR3 consists of 14 residues. Germline-derived CDR1 and CDR2 are LNHNV and YYDKDF (reference sequence). Combining the CDR3 with reference TRBV15 and TRBJ2-7 gives the whole variable domain DAMVIQNPRYQVTQFGKPVTLSCSQTLNHNVMYWYQQKSSQAPKLLFHYYDKDFNNEADTPDNFQSRRPNTSFCFLDIRSPGLGDTAMYLCATSRGQKFYEQYFGPGTRLTVT.